The TCR beta chain under discussion was sequenced for a study of T cell repertoires in cytomegalovirus infection. About the research overall: Recently identified HLA-C-restricted and well-studied HLA-B-restricted CMV epitopes were used. TCR beta signatures that were public indicated CMV infection and matching HLA type.

Each CDR3 protein gets one entry after TCRdb re-called the reads with MiXCR. The sample lists approximately 100,000 distinct CDR3 sequences, over 40% occurring once. With respect to this clonotype: Its antigen is not identified.

This CDR3 is built from 11 residues. Trimming left V 6 bases short and J 5 bases short, with 11 bases between. Looked up from germline, CDR1 is DFQATT and CDR2 is SNEGSKA (reference sequence). This clonotype was obtained from a human donor in good health (CMV status not recorded). Some clones in this sample may be carry-over from other donors' samples. The sample was CD8+ T cells from cultured PBMCs, taken from culture after CMV antigen stimulation. The chain employs TRBV20-1 and TRBJ2-7, with D possibly being TRBD1 or TRBD2 (5 bases each). CDR3 sequence reads: CSALGDHEQYF. CDR3 nucleotides: TGCAGTGCCCTAGGGGACCACGAGCAGTACTTC.